The clone carrying this TCR beta chain was found once. Its target is not known. Per the germline V gene, CDR1 is MGHRA and CDR2 is YSYEKL. The CDR3 runs to 16 residues. The V segment lost 1 base and the J segment 5 bases; nucleotides outside the gene matches: 7. The repertoire was sequenced with immunoSEQ multiplex PCR; TCRdb's copy has only in-frame clones and lacks some. The table includes roughly 700,000 clones, under 80% detected once. The sample originates from a study of shared clonotypes between healthy human individuals. Study-level results: Memory subsets had estimated richness that was generally smaller than that of naive subsets.

This chain links TRBV4-1 with TRBJ2-5; the match to TRBD1 covers 10 bases. This TCR came from a woman aged 25 to 39 in good health. The sample consisted of memory CD4+ T cells sorted from blood. The subset denotes: CD45RA-negative fraction. CDR3 bases: TGCGCCAGCAGCCAAGTTATGACAGGGGGCAAGGAGACCCAGTACTTC. Encoded protein: CASSQVMTGGKETQYF.